This TCR beta chain stems from a study of T cells in Graves' hyperthyroidism and ophthalmopathy. This CDR3 region has 17 residues. The germline V and J ends were trimmed by 4 bases and 5 bases, with 24 bases remaining between them. The germline gives CDR1 SGHNT, CDR2 YYREEE (reference sequence). Regions amplified from RNA transcripts were the TCR beta CDR3 regions. The HTBI primer set was used in a first-round RT-PCR of the TCR CDR3. MiXCR was run by TCRdb on the multiplex PCR reads, yielding one entry per CDR3 protein. The repertoire has around 300,000 distinct CDR3 sequences, nearly 15% of them found once; the top ten carry over 25%.

The sample was blood. The V gene is TRBV5-4, the J gene TRBJ1-2, with D unclear. The sequence derives from a woman between 50 and 59 years old with Graves' hyperthyroidism that later progressed to Graves' ophthalmopathy. The DNA for the CDR3 is TGTGCCAGCAGCCCTAAACGGGGAGGCGACTGGGGTTATGGCTACACCTTC. Translating it yields CASSPKRGGDWGYGYTF.